Presented here are 27 T cell receptor beta chains from one specimen sequenced in a study of OX40 agonist ivuxolimab in advanced cancers. Generated by immunoSEQ multiplex PCR, the TCRdb table keeps only in-frame clones and is missing some. Among 30,000 or so clones listed, around nine tenths were seen once. The sample in question was CD4+ or CD8+ T cells sorted from blood, obtained in a trial of the OX40 agonist ivuxolimab. The source of these receptors is an adult with an advanced solid tumor such as melanoma, head and neck, liver or kidney cancer.

CDR3 protein: CASSGGTIYEQYF. In nucleotides, the CDR3 is TGCGCCAGCAGCGGCGGGACAATCTACGAGCAGTACTTC. The rearrangement joins TRBV5-1 to TRBJ2-7; tentatively, D is TRBD1 or TRBD2 (6 bases each). Germline CDR1 and CDR2: SGHRS and YFSETQ. Trimming removed 4 bases from V and 3 bases from J, with 11 bases in between. The CDR3 is 13 residues long.

This CDR3 is CASSLVVTGGTDTQYF. In nucleotides, the CDR3 is TGTGCCAGCAGCCTAGTCGTGACAGGGGGCACAGATACGCAGTATTTT. V and J are TRBV11-2 and TRBJ2-3, with 8 bases that match TRBD1. With 5 bases clipped from V and 1 base from J, the junction kept 8 bases outside the gene matches. Germline V gene sequence: CDR1 SGHAT, CDR2 FQNNGV. The CDR3 is 16 residues long.

V gene TRBV9 combines with J gene TRBJ2-7, with D perhaps given as TRBD1 or TRBD2 (5 bases each). The CDR3 extends over 15 amino acids. Trimming removed 0 bases at V and 0 bases at J, with 10 bases between. Per the germline V gene, CDR1 is SGDLS and CDR2 is YYNGEE. Written as DNA, the CDR3 is TGTGCCAGCAGCGTAGCAGGGACCAGCTCCTACGAGCAGTACTTC. Amino acid sequence: CASSVAGTSSYEQYF.

This rearrangement joins TRBV28 to TRBJ1-2, with TRBD1 as a possible D gene (5 bases). Trimming removed 3 bases at V and 4 bases at J, with 9 bases between. Germline-derived CDR1 and CDR2 are MDHEN and SYDVKM. The CDR3 length is 13 residues. The DNA of the CDR3 is TGTGCCAGCAGTTTCGGGGGACTCTATGGCTACACCTTC. It encodes CASSFGGLYGYTF.

The gene calls are TRBV9 and TRBJ2-5; a possible D gene is TRBD2 (5 bases). V was shortened by 3 bases and J by 3 bases, with 12 bases between the two germline ends. CDR1 is SGDLS and CDR2 is YYNGEE in the germline V gene. The CDR3 has 14 amino acids. Written as DNA, the CDR3 is TGTGCCAGCAGCGGAACGGGGAGCGAAGAGACCCAGTACTTC. Protein sequence: CASSGTGSEETQYF.

This clone was counted a single time. This chain links TRBV5-6 with TRBJ1-1; D is possibly TRBD1 (6 bases). Germline CDR1 SGHDT, CDR2 YYEEEE. Between the trimmed V and J ends, which lost 5 bases and 0 bases, there was a span of 14 bases. The CDR3 is made up of 15 amino acids. The CDR3 loop is CASSYTGTLNTEAFF. DNA of the CDR3: TGTGCCAGCAGTTACACCGGGACACTGAACACTGAAGCTTTCTTT. Full variable domain (rest looked up from reference TRBV5-6 and TRBJ1-1): DAGVTQSPTHLIKTRGQQVTLRCSPKSGHDTVSWYQQALGQGPQFIFQYYEEEERQRGNFPDRFSGHQFPNYSSELNVNALLLGDSALYLCASSYTGTLNTEAFFGQGTRLTVV.

The gene calls are TRBV27 and TRBJ2-1, with D uncertain. In germline, CDR1 is MNHEY, CDR2 SMNVEV (reference sequence). Trimming took off 5 bases at V and 5 bases at J, with 7 bases between the two ends. The CDR3 covers 12 residues. CDR3 protein: CASSDLHNEQFF. The DNA of the CDR3 is TGTGCCAGCAGTGATTTACACAATGAGCAGTTCTTC.

V and J are TRBV19 and TRBJ2-1; TRBD2 agrees at 9 bases. Germline CDR1 is LNHDA and CDR2 is SQIVND (reference sequence). This CDR3 is built from 15 residues. J lost 9 bases, V lost 3 bases, and 9 bases had no gene match. The CDR3 coding sequence is TGTGCCAGTAGTATCGCGGGAGGGCCCGCTAGTGAGCAGTTCTTC. Its protein is CASSIAGGPASEQFF. Together with reference TRBV19 and TRBJ2-1, the CDR3 gives the full variable domain: DGGITQSPKYLFRKEGQNVTLSCEQNLNHDAMYWYRQDPGQGLRLIYYSQIVNDFQKGDIAEGYSVSREKKESFPLTVTSAQKNPTAFYLCASSIAGGPASEQFFGPGTRLTVL.

This clone has a single count. This sequence joins TRBV6-5 and TRBJ1-2; perhaps TRBD1 as D (6 bases). CDR1 is MNHEY and CDR2 is SVGAGI in the germline V gene. The CDR3 sequence is 12 residues long. With 6 bases removed from V and 5 bases from J, the gap between germline ends came to 10 bases. The CDR3 region has the DNA TGTGCCAGCAGCGGGGGCGGATATGGCTACACCTTC. Translation: CASSGGGYGYTF.

The chain joins TRBV7-2 to TRBJ2-2; tentatively, D is TRBD2 (5 bases). CDR3 length: 16 residues. Germline CDR1 is SGHTA and CDR2 is FQGNSA. Trimming removed 5 bases at V and 6 bases at J, with 19 bases between. The CDR3 loop reads CASSPRVAWTSGELFF. The CDR3 DNA follows: TGTGCCAGCAGCCCCCGGGTAGCGTGGACCTCCGGGGAGCTGTTTTTT.

V gene TRBV7-9 combines with J gene TRBJ2-7; TRBD1 aligns across 8 bases. The CDR3 covers 11 residues. Germline CDR1 reads SEHNR; CDR2 reads FQNEAQ (reference sequence). J lost 9 bases, V lost 6 bases, and 4 bases had no gene match. CDR3 nucleotide sequence: TGTGCCAGCAGTGATGGGACAGGGCAGTACTTC. Translated: CASSDGTGQYF.

The chain uses TRBV19 and TRBJ2-7, with a possible D match to TRBD1 (7 bases). Germline V gene lookup returns CDR1 LNHDA and CDR2 SQIVND (reference sequence). This CDR3 is 15 amino acids long. The germline V and J ends were trimmed by 1 base and 2 bases, with 12 bases remaining between them. The CDR3 region has the DNA TGTGCCAGTAGTATAGGTCAGGGGGGAGCCTACGAGCAGTACTTC. This translates into CASSIGQGGAYEQYF.

The CDR3 DNA is TGTGCCAGCAGCTCAGGCTACGAGCAGTACTTC. It encodes CASSSGYEQYF. The V gene is TRBV13, the J gene TRBJ2-7; D is undetermined. The CDR3 sequence is 11 residues long. Germline V CDR1 and CDR2: PRHDT, FYEKMQ (reference sequence). Trimming removed 4 bases at V and 3 bases at J, with 4 bases between. Full variable domain (missing parts from reference TRBV13 and TRBJ2-7): AAGVIQSPRHLIKEKRETATLKCYPIPRHDTVYWYQQGPGQDPQFLISFYEKMQSDKGSIPDRFSAQQFSDYHSELNMSSLELGDSALYFCASSSGYEQYFGPGTRLTVT.

The chain joins TRBV9 to TRBJ2-1; D uncertain. The germline V and J ends were trimmed by 0 bases and 0 bases, with 10 bases remaining between them. Germline V gene sequence: CDR1 SGDLS, CDR2 YYNGEE. This CDR3 comprises 16 residues. The CDR3, as DNA: TGTGCCAGCAGCGTAGCTGGTCGGAGCTCCTACAATGAGCAGTTCTTC. Its protein product is CASSVAGRSSYNEQFF.

The V and J genes are TRBV27 and TRBJ1-1, with a tentative D call TRBD1 (5 bases). The germline gives CDR1 MNHEY, CDR2 SMNVEV (reference sequence). Trimming shortened V by 5 bases and J by 4 bases, and 17 bases separated the two germline ends. The CDR3 runs 15 residues. DNA for the CDR3: TGTGCCAGCAGTCCCCTCAGGGAGGTCGTCACTGAAGCTTTCTTT. Its protein product is CASSPLREVVTEAFF.

V and J are TRBV9 and TRBJ2-7; the D call may be TRBD1 or TRBD2 (5 bases each). V was clipped by 4 bases and J by 7 bases, with 18 bases between them. Looked up from germline, CDR1 is SGDLS and CDR2 is YYNGEE. This CDR3 region has 14 residues. CDR3 nucleotides: TGTGCCAGCAGCCCCCCGGGGCAGGGTGGGGAGCAGTACTTC. This sequence encodes CASSPPGQGGEQYF.

This clone showed up just once. The chain combines TRBV11-2 with TRBJ2-5; 8 bases are a match to TRBD1. The CDR3 consists of 14 residues. V gave up 5 bases and J gave up 3 bases; unmatched junction bases: 5. Looked up from germline, CDR1 is SGHAT and CDR2 is FQNNGV. The CDR3 region has the DNA TGTGCCAGCAGCAGCTGGGACAGGAAAGAGACCCAGTACTTC. Protein product: CASSSWDRKETQYF.

This sequence joins TRBV13 and TRBJ2-6, with 8 positions matching TRBD1. The germline CDR1 and CDR2 sequences are PRHDT and FYEKMQ (reference sequence). CDR3 length: 15 residues. Trimming removed 5 bases from V and 2 bases from J; junction bases left unmatched: 2. The chain's CDR3 is CASSQTGAGANVLTF. CDR3 sequence (DNA): TGTGCCAGCAGCCAGACAGGGGCTGGGGCCAACGTCCTGACTTTC. Together with reference TRBV13 and TRBJ2-6, the CDR3 gives the full variable domain: AAGVIQSPRHLIKEKRETATLKCYPIPRHDTVYWYQQGPGQDPQFLISFYEKMQSDKGSIPDRFSAQQFSDYHSELNMSSLELGDSALYFCASSQTGAGANVLTFGAGSRLTVL.

Comments on this clone: One end of the junction varies from germline; a read error may be responsible. The same CDR3 arises from other DNA sequences in this sample as well. The chain links TRBV9 to TRBJ2-1; maybe TRBD2 (6 bases). The germline CDR1 and CDR2 sequences are SGDLS and YYNGEE. This CDR3 has 13 amino acids. CDR3 sequence (DNA): TGCGCCAGCAGTAGCGGCTCCTACAATGAGCAGTTCTTC. Encoded protein: CASSSGSYNEQFF.

This chain links TRBV29-1 with TRBJ2-1; 10 bases are a match to TRBD2. J lost 8 bases, V lost 5 bases, and 9 bases had no gene match. CDR1 and CDR2 (germline): SQVTM, ANQGSEA. CDR3 size: 14 residues. The chain's CDR3 is CSVRVLAGAYEQFF. The CDR3 DNA sequence: TGCAGCGTTAGAGTGCTAGCGGGAGCCTATGAGCAGTTCTTC.

The chain recombines TRBV27 with TRBJ1-2; 9 nucleotides agree with TRBD1. The ends lost 1 base at V and 1 base at J; junction bases unmatched: 4. The germline V gene encodes CDR1 MNHEY and CDR2 SMNVEV (reference sequence). The CDR3 is 16 amino acids. The CDR3 nucleotides read TGTGCCAGCAGTTTATTGGGACAGGGAATTAACTATGGCTACACCTTC. Translating it yields CASSLLGQGINYGYTF.

The chain couples TRBV28 to TRBJ1-5; D is ambiguous. V dropped 3 bases and J dropped 0 bases, with 9 bases sitting between them. Germline CDR1 and CDR2: MDHEN and SYDVKM. CDR3 length equals 15 residues. The DNA for the CDR3 is TGTGCCAGCAGTTTGCAGCTCTATAGCAATCAGCCCCAGCATTTT. It is translated as CASSLQLYSNQPQHF.

Turning to this clone: Germline and junction disagree at one end, which may indicate a read error. CDR3 loop: CASSLKAELAVYGQYF. CDR3 nucleotides: TGTGCCAGCAGTTTAAAGGCAGAACTAGCGGTTTACGGGCAGTACTTC. V gene TRBV27 combines with J gene TRBJ2-7; 8 bases align to TRBD2. The CDR3 consists of 16 residues. CDR1 and CDR2 from the germline V gene are MNHEY and SMNVEV (reference sequence).

A word on this clone: Other DNA variants within this sample encode the same CDR3. The rearrangement links TRBV30 to TRBJ2-7, with D uncertain. Germline CDR1 reads GTSNPN; CDR2 reads SVGIG (reference sequence). The ends were cut back, 0 bases at V and 2 bases at J, with 8 bases in the middle. The CDR3 covers 13 residues. The CDR3 nucleotides read TGTGCCTGGAGTGTAACGGAGCCCTACGAGCAGTACTTC. Translating gives CAWSVTEPYEQYF.

The chain uses TRBV7-9 and TRBJ1-1, with D perhaps matching TRBD1 (5 bases). This CDR3 has 15 amino acids. Looked up from germline, CDR1 is SEHNR and CDR2 is FQNEAQ (reference sequence). Trimming took off 6 bases at V and 0 bases at J, with 14 bases between the two ends. CDR3 in DNA: TGTGCCAGCAGGAAAACCGGGACGGTGAACACTGAAGCTTTCTTT. It yields the protein CASRKTGTVNTEAFF.

The V gene is TRBV9, the J gene TRBJ1-1; no clear D. CDR3 length: 14 amino acids. V shed 2 bases and J shed 4 bases, with 12 bases lying between them. Germline V lookup: CDR1 SGDLS, CDR2 YYNGEE. This chain's CDR3 is CASSVFGLGTEAFF. The DNA for the CDR3 is TGTGCCAGCAGCGTCTTTGGTCTGGGCACTGAAGCTTTCTTT. Full variable domain (missing parts from reference TRBV9 and TRBJ1-1): DSGVTQTPKHLITATGQRVTLRCSPRSGDLSVYWYQQSLDQGLQFLIQYYNGEERAKGNILERFSAQQFPDLHSELNLSSLELGDSALYFCASSVFGLGTEAFFGQGTRLTVV.

This clone was found a few times. The V and J genes are TRBV19 and TRBJ2-1, with TRBD2 matching 8 bases. V shed 5 bases, J shed 6 bases, and the junction held 6 bases outside the gene matches. From germline, CDR1 is LNHDA and CDR2 SQIVND (reference sequence). The CDR3 loop spans 14 amino acids. CDR3 loop: CASSAAGDINEQFF. CDR3 bases: TGTGCCAGTAGTGCAGCGGGAGACATCAATGAGCAGTTCTTC.